This T cell receptor (beta chain) was captured in a study of beta chain features in type 1 diabetes. Study-level results: For patients, the naive, central memory and Treg TCRB repertoires appeared more alike than for healthy donors. In every one of the four CD4+ subsets, TCRB CDR3s were moderately but significantly shorter in Type 1 diabetes patients. Researchers caution that PCR might favor shorter templates, equally among patients and controls. In type 1 diabetes patients, VDJ junctions had fewer insertions; deletions at these junctions were more frequent.

The whole isolated RNA underwent reverse transcription, so sequencing captured expressed TCRB transcripts. Libraries were prepared by immunoSEQ multiplex PCR; TCRdb keeps only in-frame clonotypes and omits some of them. The data hold about 140,000 clones, with about 13% observed a single time. About this clone itself: The antigen is not known.

V lost 4 bases, J lost 10 bases, and 16 bases lay in between. Germline V CDR1 and CDR2: SQVTM, ANQGSEA. This CDR3 region has 12 residues. CD4+ cells of the naive, central memory, regulatory and stem cell-like memory types were sorted via CD45RO/CCR7/CD25/CD127/CD95/CD27. The chain joins TRBV29-1 to TRBJ1-1, with D perhaps matching TRBD1 (6 bases). Source material: central memory CD4+ T cells from blood. This TCR came from a man aged 18 to 29 with type 1 diabetes. The CDR3 nucleotides read TGCAGCGTTGGGGGGCTAGGCGTTGTAGCTTTCTTT. Encoded protein: CSVGGLGVVAFF.